Given below is one T cell receptor (beta chain) in context. Libraries were prepared by immunoSEQ multiplex PCR; TCRdb keeps only in-frame clonotypes and omits some of them. The sample has over 130,000 clones, about 87% seen once; the top ten hold 2.5%. Trimming took 2 bases from V and 0 from J, leaving 7 bases between them. The V gene's germline CDR1 is LNHDA and CDR2 SQIVND (reference sequence). The CDR3 runs to 15 residues. These data originate in a study of blood T cell repertoires in COVID-19. The receptor was isolated from a human donor with COVID-19, enrolled during active disease. The donor label of this sample is uncertain. The sample consisted of peripheral blood. The chain is built from TRBV19 and TRBJ2-2; D call uncertain. CDR3: CASSIMAANTGELFF. Here the CDR3 DNA reads TGTGCCAGTAGTATAATGGCGGCGAACACCGGGGAGCTGTTTTTT.